A single sample is the source of the 28 T cell receptor beta chains below, sequenced in a study of molecular identifiers for immune sequencing clone quantification (dated by TCRdb to 2016 to 2019). Preparation of the library involved PCR. Sequencing was carried out with an Illumina HiSeq 4000. TCRdb reran the public reads through fastp at Q25 and MiXCR, keeping productive beta chains. Every distinct CDR3 protein forms one entry, paired with its most common genes and DNA. The sample table contains about 640,000 distinct CDR3 sequences; only one count was recorded for 15% to 20% of them. Of the sample, around 0.86% is held by the ten largest clones. The specimen sequenced was naive CD8+ T cells from blood, with Jurkat cell RNA spiked in. The sample's cell subset or site label is to be understood as: FACS-sorted CD8+CD4-CCR7+CD45RA+ naive T cells. The origin of the receptors is a human donor in good health. Some libraries in this study had Jurkat cell RNA spiked in.

The rearrangement uses TRBV11-2 and TRBJ1-6, with unresolved D. V was clipped by 3 bases and J by 14 bases, with 17 bases between them. The CDR3 has 14 residues. CDR1 and CDR2 from the germline V gene are SGHAT and FQNNGV. Written as DNA, the CDR3 is TGTGCCAGCAGCTTCGGTCCGGGAGCGTTGACCCTCCACTTT. Its translation is CASSFGPGALTLHF.

This clonotype has at least ten counts. The junction differs from germline at one of its ends, possibly a read error. The gene calls are TRBV7-2 and TRBJ1-2; D is unresolved. The germline CDR1 and CDR2 sequences are SGHTA and FQGNSA. The CDR3 extends over 11 amino acids. The CDR3 sequence is CASSLAGRESF. CDR3 coding DNA: TGTGCCAGCAGCTTAGCGGGGAGGGAGTCCTTC.

This clonotype was recorded at least ten times. The chain combines TRBV5-1 with TRBJ2-7; D is perhaps TRBD2 (6 bases). The CDR3 contains 14 residues. Trimming stripped 3 bases from V and 3 bases from J, with 13 bases between. CDR1 and CDR2 from the germline V gene are SGHRS and YFSETQ. CDR3 DNA: TGCGCCAGCAGCTGGGGGGTCGGAGGCTACGAGCAGTACTTC. The encoded protein is CASSWGVGGYEQYF. Complete variable domain (other parts from reference TRBV5-1 and TRBJ2-7): KAGVTQTPRYLIKTRGQQVTLSCSPISGHRSVSWYQQTPGQGLQFLFEYFSETQRNKGNFPGRFSGRQFSNSRSEMNVSTLELGDSALYLCASSWGVGGYEQYFGPGTRLTVT.

The CDR3 nucleotides are TGCAGTGCTAGTGTCGGGGGGGGGGCCTGGGAGACCCAGTACTTC. Protein sequence: CSASVGGGAWETQYF. This chain connects TRBV20-1 to TRBJ2-5; 8 bases agree with TRBD2. The junction had 11 bases not matched to a gene; V was cut back by 3 bases and J by 5 bases. The CDR3 has 15 residues. The germline gives CDR1 DFQATT, CDR2 SNEGSKA (reference sequence).

This clonotype was counted many times. The chain has TRBV6-2 or TRBV6-3 and TRBJ1-5; TRBD1 is a possible D gene (5 bases). Deletions cut 8 bases from V and 0 bases from J, with 26 bases between. The CDR3 is 19 residues long. From germline, CDR1 is MNHEY and CDR2 SVGEGT. The DNA for the CDR3 is TGTGCCAGCTCATACGGGCTTCGACGGACATACGATAGCAATCAGCCCCAGCATTTT. It translates to CASSYGLRRTYDSNQPQHF.

At least ten counts were recorded for this clonotype. This chain links TRBV5-1 with TRBJ2-7; D is unresolved. V gave up 1 base and J gave up 5 bases, with 13 bases separating them. The CDR3 has 14 residues. Germline-derived CDR1 and CDR2 are SGHRS and YFSETQ. CDR3 amino acids: CASSLNGLRDEQYF. CDR3 nucleotides: TGCGCCAGCAGCTTGAACGGGCTGAGAGACGAGCAGTACTTC.

This clonotype was counted a few times. The chain combines TRBV19 with TRBJ2-1; 7 nucleotides align to TRBD2. CDR3 length: 13 residues. CDR1 is LNHDA, CDR2 SQIVND, per germline (reference sequence). The J segment lost 3 bases and the V segment lost 8 bases, leaving 4 bases of the junction unmatched. CDR3 nucleotides: TGTGCCAGTGGGACTATCATCTACAATGAGCAGTTCTTC. Translation gives CASGTIIYNEQFF.

This clonotype has just a few counts. The CDR3 carries no conserved terminal phenylalanine or tryptophan, so it likely arises from a read error. This sequence joins TRBV30 and TRBJ2-3; perhaps D is TRBD1 or TRBD2 (5 bases each). V dropped 4 bases and J dropped 1 base, with 15 bases sitting between them. Germline values: CDR1 GTSNPN, CDR2 SVGIG (reference sequence). This CDR3 comprises 15 residues. The CDR3 bases are TGTGCCTGGACCTTCTTGGGGACGGGCACAGATACGCAGTATTCT. It yields the protein CAWTFLGTGTDTQYS.

This clonotype was found many times. The chain links TRBV5-1 to TRBJ2-3, with TRBD2 matching over 13 bases. The germline V gene has CDR1 SGHRS and CDR2 YFSETQ. The CDR3 totals 15 residues. Trimming at V came to 4 bases and at J to 4 bases, leaving 3 bases not matched to a gene. CDR3 sequence reads: CASSDGLAGADTQYF. CDR3 DNA sequence: TGCGCCAGCAGCGACGGACTAGCGGGGGCAGATACGCAGTATTTT.

The sample holds many counts of this clonotype. J is TRBJ1-2 and V is TRBV7-2; 11 bases are a match to TRBD1. The CDR3 has 16 amino acids. Looked up from germline, CDR1 is SGHTA and CDR2 is FQGNSA. V was clipped by 4 bases and J by 3 bases; unmatched bases: 7. CDR3 sequence (DNA): TGTGCCAGCAGCTCGGACAGGGGGCATAAGGACTATGGCTACACCTTC. It specifies CASSSDRGHKDYGYTF.

This clonotype was seen many times. The chain links TRBV20-1 to TRBJ2-5; the D gene is possibly TRBD1 (6 bases). V was pared by 5 bases and J by 5 bases, with 15 bases between. CDR3 length equals 13 residues. Germline-derived CDR1 and CDR2 are DFQATT and SNEGSKA (reference sequence). The chain's CDR3 is CSARQEQRETQYF. The CDR3, as DNA: TGCAGTGCTCGACAGGAGCAGAGGGAGACCCAGTACTTC.

The V and J genes are TRBV18 and TRBJ2-1, with 7 bases fitting TRBD1. From germline, CDR1 is KGHSH and CDR2 LQKENI. CDR3 length equals 16 residues. J was trimmed by 0 bases and V by 3 bases; bases with no gene match: 5. CDR3 DNA sequence: TGTGCCAGCTCACCGCCGGACAGGAGCTCCTACAATGAGCAGTTCTTC. It codes for CASSPPDRSSYNEQFF. Full variable domain (outside the CDR3, taken from reference TRBV18 and TRBJ2-1): NAGVMQNPRHLVRRRGQEARLRCSPMKGHSHVYWYRQLPEEGLKFMVYLQKENIIDESGMPKERFSAEFPKEGPSILRIQQVVRGDSAAYFCASSPPDRSSYNEQFFGPGTRLTVL.

About this clonotype itself: A much larger clone differs from this one at a single base, so this may be a read error. The chain is built from TRBV20-1 and TRBJ2-5; D is perhaps TRBD1 (7 bases). The CDR3 totals 15 residues. Germline V gene sequence: CDR1 DFQATT, CDR2 SNEGSKA (reference sequence). V was trimmed by 6 bases and J by 2 bases, leaving 19 bases between them. CDR3: CSATGRGVLQETQYF. CDR3 bases: TGCAGTGCCACGGGCAGGGGGGTACTACAAGAGACCCAGTACTTC.

This clonotype appeared many times. The chain is built from TRBV12-3 or TRBV12-4 and TRBJ1-5; 12 bases line up with TRBD1. Losses at the gene ends were 6 bases for V and 2 bases for J; bases not matched to a gene: 2. This CDR3 has 15 amino acids. DNA for the CDR3: TGTGCCAGCAGGGGGACAGGGGGCGGCAATCAGCCCCAGCATTTT. The encoded protein is CASRGTGGGNQPQHF.

This clonotype has ten or more counts. CDR3 in DNA: TGCGCCAGCAGCCAATATCCGGACAGGGGGCAAAATGGAAACTATGGCTACACCTTC. It is translated as CASSQYPDRGQNGNYGYTF. This chain links TRBV4-1 with TRBJ1-2, with TRBD1 identical over 11 bases. In germline, CDR1 is MGHRA, CDR2 YSYEKL. The CDR3 contains 19 residues. Trimming at V came to 2 bases and at J to 2 bases, leaving 13 bases not matched to a gene.

This clonotype was counted ten times or more. The CDR3 reads CSATAPLTYEQYF. CDR3 in DNA: TGCAGTGCTACGGCCCCCTTAACCTACGAGCAGTACTTC. The chain combines TRBV20-1 with TRBJ2-7; no firm D call. This CDR3 spans 13 amino acids. The V gene lost 4 bases and the J gene lost 2 bases, with 12 bases spanning the gap. The germline V gene encodes CDR1 DFQATT and CDR2 SNEGSKA (reference sequence).

This clonotype has ten or more counts. The V call is TRBV4-1, the J call TRBJ2-7; 9 positions match TRBD2. Germline V CDR1 and CDR2: MGHRA, YSYEKL. The junction had 8 bases not matched to a gene; V was cut back by 1 base and J by 4 bases. The CDR3 runs 16 residues. As DNA, the CDR3 is TGCGCCAGCAGCCAAGGGGTTTCAGCGGGAGGTTACGAGCAGTACTTC. Translation gives CASSQGVSAGGYEQYF.

To note about this clonotype: A much larger clone lies one base from this, so it may be a read error. The chain recombines TRBV4-3 with TRBJ2-1, with TRBD2 as a possible D gene (5 bases). The CDR3 consists of 16 residues. Germline lookup yields CDR1 LGHNA and CDR2 YSLEER. The CDR3 spells CASSQDRGPRGNERFF. DNA of the CDR3: TGCGCCAGCAGCCAAGATCGAGGCCCCCGAGGGAATGAGCGGTTCTTC.

This chain uses TRBV9 with TRBJ2-3; tentatively, D is TRBD2 (6 bases). This CDR3 is 16 amino acids long. CDR1 and CDR2 from the germline V gene are SGDLS and YYNGEE. The ends were cut back, 0 bases at V and 1 base at J, with 12 bases in the middle. This CDR3 reads CASSVAWPSGTDTQYF. In DNA form, the CDR3 reads TGTGCCAGCAGCGTAGCTTGGCCTAGCGGCACAGATACGCAGTATTTT.

This clonotype showed up many times. The V and J genes are TRBV6-2 or TRBV6-3 and TRBJ1-5; maybe TRBD1 (6 bases). Per the germline V gene, CDR1 is MNHEY and CDR2 is SVGEGT. The CDR3 length is 19 residues. With 0 bases removed from V and 0 bases from J, the gap between germline ends came to 18 bases. CDR3 sequence (DNA): TGTGCCAGCAGTTACTCAGCGGACAGAGACATCTATAGCAATCAGCCCCAGCATTTT. This gives the protein CASSYSADRDIYSNQPQHF.

This clonotype has just a few counts. V gene TRBV7-9 combines with J gene TRBJ2-2; D unresolved. V lost 9 bases to trimming and J lost 6 bases, with 14 bases between them. Germline CDR1 SEHNR, CDR2 FQNEAQ (reference sequence). The CDR3 runs 13 residues. In DNA form, the CDR3 reads TGTGCCAGTTTTGGCCATCGTCCCGGGGAGCTGTTTTTT. Protein product: CASFGHRPGELFF.

A remark on this clonotype: Possible read error: a much larger clone is one base away. Lacking the conserved final phenylalanine or tryptophan, this CDR3 likely reflects a read error. The chain combines TRBV28 with TRBJ2-7, with 8 bases matching TRBD1. The J segment lost 3 bases and the V segment lost 4 bases, leaving 5 bases of the junction unmatched. The CDR3 is 14 residues long. CDR1 is MDHEN and CDR2 is SYDVKM in the germline V gene. CDR3 sequence: CASSSRTGRYEQYS. For the CDR3, the DNA is TGTGCCAGCAGTTCCAGGACAGGGCGCTACGAGCAGTACTCC.

This clonotype was recorded many times. V is TRBV27 and J is TRBJ2-7; TRBD1 matches 10 bases. The germline gives CDR1 MNHEY, CDR2 SMNVEV (reference sequence). This CDR3 has 12 amino acids. The CDR3 DNA sequence: TGTGCTACCGGGACAGGGGCCTACGAGCAGTACTTC. This sequence encodes CATGTGAYEQYF.

This clonotype was recorded many times. This chain uses TRBV5-1 with TRBJ2-7; TRBD2 is a possible D gene (6 bases). Germline CDR1 reads SGHRS; CDR2 reads YFSETQ. This CDR3 region has 15 residues. V was pared by 3 bases and J by 5 bases, with 18 bases between. CDR3 protein: CASSSMTSSFDEQYF. The CDR3 DNA follows: TGCGCCAGCAGCTCGATGACTAGTTCCTTTGACGAGCAGTACTTC.

Note on this clonotype: This could be a read error, since a much larger clone is one nucleotide away. Without the conserved terminal phenylalanine or tryptophan, this CDR3 likely stems from a read error. The chain employs TRBV15 and TRBJ2-4, with D tentatively TRBD2 (6 bases). The V and J ends lost 6 bases and 0 bases respectively, with 12 bases between them. Germline loops: CDR1 LNHNV, CDR2 YYDKDF (reference sequence). This CDR3 has 15 residues. The CDR3 nucleotides read TGTGCCACCAGACCGGGAGCGGGAGCCAAAAACATTCAGTACTCC. Protein: CATRPGAGAKNIQYS.

This clonotype has at least ten counts. V and J are TRBV19 and TRBJ2-6; TRBD1 matches 7 bases. In germline, CDR1 is LNHDA, CDR2 SQIVND (reference sequence). The CDR3 length is 17 residues. The ends lost 6 bases at V and 0 bases at J; junction bases unmatched: 8. In DNA, the CDR3 is TGTGCCAGTAGCTGGGACAGCATATTCTCTGGGGCCAACGTCCTGACTTTC. It translates to CASSWDSIFSGANVLTF.

This clonotype occurred many times. This chain connects TRBV20-1 to TRBJ2-7; D is possibly TRBD1 (6 bases). The CDR3 loop spans 16 amino acids. Trimming took 0 bases from V and 0 from J, leaving 15 bases between them. Germline V gives CDR1 DFQATT, CDR2 SNEGSKA (reference sequence). Here the CDR3 reads CSARDNGQHLSYEQYF. The CDR3 DNA reads TGCAGTGCTAGAGATAACGGACAGCACCTCTCCTACGAGCAGTACTTC.

With regard to this clonotype: This may stem from a read error, because a much larger clone lies one nucleotide away. The genes are TRBV19 and TRBJ2-2; 7 bases fit TRBD2. CDR1 LNHDA and CDR2 SQIVND come from the germline V gene (reference sequence). The CDR3 length is 18 residues. The CDR3 DNA sequence: TGTGCCAGTAGTATTGCGGGAGTCATTTCGTCGAACACCGGGGAGCTGTCTTTT. Residues: CASSIAGVISSNTGELSF.